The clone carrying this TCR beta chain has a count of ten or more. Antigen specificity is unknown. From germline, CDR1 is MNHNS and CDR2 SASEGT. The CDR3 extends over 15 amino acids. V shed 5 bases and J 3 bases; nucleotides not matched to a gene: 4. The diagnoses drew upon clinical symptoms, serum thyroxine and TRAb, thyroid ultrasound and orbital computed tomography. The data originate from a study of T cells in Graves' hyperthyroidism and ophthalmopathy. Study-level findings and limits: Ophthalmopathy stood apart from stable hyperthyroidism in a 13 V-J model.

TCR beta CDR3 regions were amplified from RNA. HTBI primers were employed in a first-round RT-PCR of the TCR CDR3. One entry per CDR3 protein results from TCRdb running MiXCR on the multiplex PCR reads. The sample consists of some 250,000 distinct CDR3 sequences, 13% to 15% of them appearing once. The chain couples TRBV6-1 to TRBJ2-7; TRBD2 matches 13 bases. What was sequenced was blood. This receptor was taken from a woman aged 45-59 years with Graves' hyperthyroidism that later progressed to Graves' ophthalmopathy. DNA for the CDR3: TGTGCCAGCAGTCGCGGGACTAGCGGGATCTACGAGCAGTACTTC. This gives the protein CASSRGTSGIYEQYF.